These T cell receptor beta chains were read from a single sample in a study of human T cells and chemical hapten exposure. TCRdb re-analysed the RACE reads in MiXCR, keeping a single row per CDR3 protein. The sample lists around 380,000 distinct CDR3 sequences, over 5% occurring once. The sequenced sample was whole blood, obtained in connection with sensitization to the hapten diphenylcyclopropenone (DPC). The receptor set was obtained from a woman aged 18-35 years with alopecia areata. Some clones in this sample may be carry-over from other donors' samples. CDR3s include the opening cysteine and the closing phenylalanine or tryptophan. Fields, in order: V gene, clone size, J gene, D gene, CDR3 DNA, CDR3 protein. D genes are given only for firm matches. Where a row states a size, it is once, few, many or the class of an expanded clone; other rows omit it.

V gene: TRBV2
clone size: -
J gene: TRBJ1-5
D gene: TRBD1
CDR3 DNA: TGTGCCAGCAGTGGACAGGGGGCCAATCAGCCCCAGCATTTT
CDR3 protein: CASSGQGANQPQHF

V gene: TRBV7-7
clone size: few
J gene: TRBJ2-2
D gene: -
CDR3 DNA: TGTGCTAGCAGCTTTAGCGGCACCGGGGAGCTGTTTTTT
CDR3 protein: CASSFSGTGELFF

V gene: TRBV4-3
clone size: many
J gene: TRBJ2-5
D gene: -
CDR3 DNA: TGCGCCAGCAGCCAAGATTGGCTGCGTTCAGAGACCCAGTACTTC
CDR3 protein: CASSQDWLRSETQYF

V gene: TRBV20-1
clone size: many
J gene: TRBJ2-3
D gene: -
CDR3 DNA: TGCAGTGCTAGTAACGGGGCGGAGGGCACAGATACGCAGTATTTT
CDR3 protein: CSASNGAEGTDTQYF

V gene: TRBV3-1
clone size: few
J gene: TRBJ2-7
D gene: TRBD2
CDR3 DNA: TGTGCCAGCAGCCCCACGCCCCCGGGGGGGCCGAGTGAGCAGTACTTC
CDR3 protein: CASSPTPPGGPSEQYF

V gene: TRBV2
clone size: -
J gene: TRBJ1-2
D gene: -
CDR3 DNA: TGTGCCAGCAGTTCACAGGACTATGGCTACACCTTC
CDR3 protein: CASSSQDYGYTF

V gene: TRBV6-1
clone size: few
J gene: TRBJ1-1
D gene: -
CDR3 DNA: TGTGCCAGCAGTGAACGCGGGGTTCTACACACTGAAGCTTTCTTT
CDR3 protein: CASSERGVLHTEAFF

V gene: TRBV6-2/TRBV6-3
clone size: many
J gene: TRBJ1-2
D gene: -
CDR3 DNA: TGTGCCAGCAGTTACTCGAAACGTAGGTGGGGCCAGGACTATGGCTACACCTTC
CDR3 protein: CASSYSKRRWGQDYGYTF

V gene: TRBV6-2/TRBV6-3
clone size: -
J gene: TRBJ1-2
D gene: TRBD1
CDR3 DNA: TGTGCCAGCAGTCCGACGAGGACAGGAGATGGCTACACCTTC
CDR3 protein: CASSPTRTGDGYTF

V gene: TRBV4-3
clone size: many
J gene: TRBJ2-1
D gene: TRBD2
CDR3 DNA: TGCGCCAGCAGCCGCCAAAGCGGGGGCTCCTACAATGAGCAGTTCTTC
CDR3 protein: CASSRQSGGSYNEQFF

V gene: TRBV13
clone size: few
J gene: TRBJ2-7
D gene: TRBD1
CDR3 DNA: TGTGCCAGCAGCCAGGGACAGGGTGTTCTCGAGCAGTACTTC
CDR3 protein: CASSQGQGVLEQYF

V gene: TRBV9
clone size: many
J gene: TRBJ2-1
D gene: TRBD2
CDR3 DNA: TGTGCCAGCAGCGGGACTAGCAATGAGCAGTTCTTC
CDR3 protein: CASSGTSNEQFF

V gene: TRBV21-1
clone size: -
J gene: TRBJ2-7
D gene: -
CDR3 DNA: TGTGCCAGCAGCAAAGATGGGACGGGCACGGACGAGCAGTACTTC
CDR3 protein: CASSKDGTGTDEQYF

V gene: TRBV21-1
clone size: many
J gene: TRBJ1-5
D gene: -
CDR3 DNA: TGTGCCAGCAGCAAAGCGCTCCGGGACCCCAAGGGGCAGCCCCAGCATTTT
CDR3 protein: CASSKALRDPKGQPQHF

V gene: TRBV25-1
clone size: few
J gene: TRBJ2-3
D gene: TRBD2
CDR3 DNA: TGTGCCAGCAGGACTAGCATAGCGCAGTATTTT
CDR3 protein: CASRTSIAQYF

V gene: TRBV2
clone size: -
J gene: TRBJ1-6
D gene: -
CDR3 DNA: TGTGCCAGCAGTGCTAACGCGGGATTCTCCTATAATTCACCCCTCCACTTT
CDR3 protein: CASSANAGFSYNSPLHF

V gene: TRBV27
clone size: few
J gene: TRBJ1-5
D gene: -
CDR3 DNA: TGTGCCAGCAGTCCTTTATCAAACAGGGCTGATCAGCCCCAGCATTTT
CDR3 protein: CASSPLSNRADQPQHF

V gene: TRBV6-5
clone size: few
J gene: TRBJ2-3
D gene: TRBD2
CDR3 DNA: TGTGCCAGCAAAAGGGGACTAGCGGGTACAGATACGCAGTATTTT
CDR3 protein: CASKRGLAGTDTQYF

V gene: TRBV10-3
clone size: -
J gene: TRBJ2-3
D gene: -
CDR3 DNA: TGTGCCATCAGTGAGTCTTTGGGGGCCACAGATACGCAGTATTTT
CDR3 protein: CAISESLGATDTQYF

V gene: TRBV12-3/TRBV12-4
clone size: many
J gene: TRBJ2-3
D gene: -
CDR3 DNA: TGTGCCAGCAGTCCCGGACCCCTTCGGGATACGCAGTATTTT
CDR3 protein: CASSPGPLRDTQYF

V gene: TRBV27
clone size: few
J gene: TRBJ2-3
D gene: TRBD1
CDR3 DNA: TGTGCCAGCAGTGTGAACAGGGGGCCGGGCACAGATACGCAGTATTTT
CDR3 protein: CASSVNRGPGTDTQYF

V gene: TRBV6-1
clone size: -
J gene: TRBJ2-7
D gene: -
CDR3 DNA: TGTGCCAGCAGTGAAGCGGGGGGCCACGAGCAGTACTTC
CDR3 protein: CASSEAGGHEQYF

V gene: TRBV12-3/TRBV12-4
clone size: few
J gene: TRBJ1-6
D gene: -
CDR3 DNA: TGTGCCTCCGGGACGGGGAACATTAATTCACCCCTCCACTTT
CDR3 protein: CASGTGNINSPLHF

V gene: TRBV2
clone size: few
J gene: TRBJ2-6
D gene: -
CDR3 DNA: TGTGCCAGCAGTTTTGACAGGCACTCTGGGGCCAACGTCCTGACTTTC
CDR3 protein: CASSFDRHSGANVLTF

V gene: TRBV5-1
clone size: many
J gene: TRBJ2-3
D gene: -
CDR3 DNA: TGCGCCAGCAGCAAAGAACCCGGCACAGATACGCAGTATTTT
CDR3 protein: CASSKEPGTDTQYF

V gene: TRBV7-9
clone size: few
J gene: TRBJ2-1
D gene: TRBD1
CDR3 DNA: TGTGCCAGCAGCTTTCCGACAGGGGGCTCCTACAATGAGCAGTTCTTC
CDR3 protein: CASSFPTGGSYNEQFF

V gene: TRBV6-1
clone size: -
J gene: TRBJ1-5
D gene: TRBD1
CDR3 DNA: TGTGCCAGCAGTGGCGGACAGGCGAGGCCCCAGCATTTT
CDR3 protein: CASSGGQARPQHF

V gene: TRBV9
clone size: -
J gene: TRBJ2-6
D gene: TRBD1
CDR3 DNA: TGTGCCAGCAGCGTAGGGGTTACAGGGGAGACCAACGTCCTGACTTTC
CDR3 protein: CASSVGVTGETNVLTF

V gene: TRBV12-5
clone size: few
J gene: TRBJ1-5
D gene: -
CDR3 DNA: TGTGCTAGTGGTTTGGTCGACAGCAATCAGCCCCAGCATTTT
CDR3 protein: CASGLVDSNQPQHF

V gene: TRBV10-3
clone size: many
J gene: TRBJ2-3
D gene: -
CDR3 DNA: TGTGCCATCAGGGAGGACTGGCTAGGCACAGATACGCAGTATTTT
CDR3 protein: CAIREDWLGTDTQYF

V gene: TRBV10-3
clone size: many
J gene: TRBJ1-1
D gene: -
CDR3 DNA: TGTGCCATCAGTGAGTCGTTGTGGCAAGAAGGAGCTTTCTTT
CDR3 protein: CAISESLWQEGAFF

V gene: TRBV6-5
clone size: many
J gene: TRBJ2-5
D gene: TRBD1
CDR3 DNA: TGTGCCAGCAGTTCACACAGGGGGTGGCAAGAGACCCAGTACTTC
CDR3 protein: CASSSHRGWQETQYF

V gene: TRBV20-1
clone size: -
J gene: TRBJ2-2
D gene: TRBD2
CDR3 DNA: TGCAGTGCTAGAGGACTAGCGGTTAGCACCGGGGAGCTGTTTTTT
CDR3 protein: CSARGLAVSTGELFF

V gene: TRBV28
clone size: many
J gene: TRBJ2-4
D gene: TRBD1
CDR3 DNA: TGTGCCAGCAGTTTATGGAGGGACAGGGGGACCAAAAACATTCAGTACTTC
CDR3 protein: CASSLWRDRGTKNIQYF

V gene: TRBV7-9
clone size: -
J gene: TRBJ2-3
D gene: -
CDR3 DNA: TGTGCCAGCAGCTACCCGGGACAAGCCACAGATACGCAGTATTTT
CDR3 protein: CASSYPGQATDTQYF

V gene: TRBV6-5
clone size: -
J gene: TRBJ1-4
D gene: -
CDR3 DNA: TGTGCCAGCAGTTACTCGATGGGACCGGGGGGAGGAGAAAAACTGTTTTTT
CDR3 protein: CASSYSMGPGGGEKLFF

V gene: TRBV7-9
clone size: few
J gene: TRBJ1-1
D gene: -
CDR3 DNA: TGTGCCAGCAGCGTACCGGGACCGATGGTTGTAGAAGCTTTCTTT
CDR3 protein: CASSVPGPMVVEAFF

V gene: TRBV20-1
clone size: few
J gene: TRBJ2-3
D gene: TRBD2
CDR3 DNA: TGCAGTGCTAGAGGGCTAGCGGGGGGGAAAGATACGCAGTATTTT
CDR3 protein: CSARGLAGGKDTQYF

V gene: TRBV4-3
clone size: -
J gene: TRBJ2-3
D gene: TRBD2
CDR3 DNA: TGCGCCAGCAGCCAAGATTTCGGGAGCGGGGGAAGCACAGATACGCAGTATTTT
CDR3 protein: CASSQDFGSGGSTDTQYF

V gene: TRBV2
clone size: few
J gene: TRBJ2-1
D gene: -
CDR3 DNA: TGTGCCAGCAGTGGAAATGAATTAGGTGGTGAGCAGTTCTTC
CDR3 protein: CASSGNELGGEQFF

V gene: TRBV20-1
clone size: few
J gene: TRBJ1-5
D gene: TRBD1
CDR3 DNA: TGCAGTGCTCGGACAGGGAGCAATCAGCCCCAGCATTTT
CDR3 protein: CSARTGSNQPQHF

V gene: TRBV20-1
clone size: many
J gene: TRBJ2-7
D gene: TRBD1
CDR3 DNA: TGCAGTGCTGGAACAGGGGCCTCCTACGAGCAGTACTTC
CDR3 protein: CSAGTGASYEQYF

V gene: TRBV5-6
clone size: many
J gene: TRBJ1-4
D gene: TRBD1
CDR3 DNA: TGTGCCAGCAGCTTGACGTGGGACAGGGGGCGGAAAAGTGAAAAACTGTTTTTT
CDR3 protein: CASSLTWDRGRKSEKLFF

V gene: TRBV11-2
clone size: many
J gene: TRBJ1-6
D gene: -
CDR3 DNA: TGTGCCAGCAGCTTAGATCCGGCCCAGTTCTCACCCCTCCACTTT
CDR3 protein: CASSLDPAQFSPLHF

V gene: TRBV6-5
clone size: many
J gene: TRBJ2-7
D gene: TRBD2
CDR3 DNA: TGTGCCAGCAGTTACTCGGGTAGCGGGGGAAGCTACGAGCAGTACTTC
CDR3 protein: CASSYSGSGGSYEQYF

V gene: TRBV19
clone size: few
J gene: TRBJ2-7
D gene: TRBD1
CDR3 DNA: TGTGCCAGTAGCACGATTCACAGGGGACGGTCCTACGAGCAGTACTTC
CDR3 protein: CASSTIHRGRSYEQYF

V gene: TRBV12-3/TRBV12-4
clone size: -
J gene: TRBJ1-6
D gene: -
CDR3 DNA: TGTGCCAGCAGTTTAAATCGACTGGGTTCACCCCTCCACTTT
CDR3 protein: CASSLNRLGSPLHF

V gene: TRBV2
clone size: few
J gene: TRBJ1-2
D gene: TRBD1
CDR3 DNA: TGTGCCAGCAGCTGGGACAGCCTCTATGGCTACACCTTC
CDR3 protein: CASSWDSLYGYTF

V gene: TRBV28
clone size: few
J gene: TRBJ2-1
D gene: -
CDR3 DNA: TGTGCCAGCAGCCGGGGGAAGTCCTACAATGAGCAGTTCTTC
CDR3 protein: CASSRGKSYNEQFF

V gene: TRBV5-1
clone size: -
J gene: TRBJ2-5
D gene: -
CDR3 DNA: TGCGCCAGCAGCTTGGAGGGAAGGCAGTACTTC
CDR3 protein: CASSLEGRQYF

V gene: TRBV29-1
clone size: many
J gene: TRBJ1-3
D gene: -
CDR3 DNA: TGCAGCGTTGACACTTCCACCTCTGGAAACACCATATATTTT
CDR3 protein: CSVDTSTSGNTIYF

V gene: TRBV10-3
clone size: many
J gene: TRBJ2-5
D gene: TRBD1
CDR3 DNA: TGTGCCATCAGCACCCGGGACAGGGCCTCAGAGACCCAGTACTTC
CDR3 protein: CAISTRDRASETQYF

V gene: TRBV6-5
clone size: few
J gene: TRBJ2-6
D gene: TRBD2
CDR3 DNA: TGTGCCAGCAGCCGCGGGGGGTTCGGGGCCAACGTCCTGACTTTC
CDR3 protein: CASSRGGFGANVLTF

V gene: TRBV24-1
clone size: many
J gene: TRBJ2-2
D gene: -
CDR3 DNA: TGTGCCACCAGCCGGACAAACCCGAACACCGGGGAGCTGTTTTTT
CDR3 protein: CATSRTNPNTGELFF

V gene: TRBV29-1
clone size: few
J gene: TRBJ1-5
D gene: -
CDR3 DNA: TGCAGCGTTGTAGAGGGAAACCAGCCCCAGCATTTT
CDR3 protein: CSVVEGNQPQHF

V gene: TRBV29-1
clone size: many
J gene: TRBJ2-1
D gene: -
CDR3 DNA: TGCAGCGTTGAGGGGGGTGGTGAGCAGTTCTTC
CDR3 protein: CSVEGGGEQFF